The 5 T cell receptor beta chains presented below share a single source sample, sequenced in a study of T-cell memory formation after mild COVID-19. Using its own MiXCR run on the 5' RACE reads, TCRdb lists one record per CDR3 protein. Among around 340,000 distinct CDR3 sequences listed, roughly 21% were seen once. The sample comprised PBMCs or a T cell subset sorted from them (not recorded which). The receptors come from an adult woman who had mild COVID-19 (a few samples of this study predate the infection). Cell type and time point are not known.

The CDR3: CASSGPLDRAEQYF. The CDR3 DNA reads as TGTGCCAGCAGCGGCCCCCTCGACAGGGCCGAGCAGTACTTC. This chain connects TRBV7-9 to TRBJ2-7, with 7 nucleotides matching TRBD1. The CDR3 spans 14 residues. V shed 5 bases and J 6 bases; nucleotides not matched to a gene: 10. Germline assignment: CDR1 SEHNR and CDR2 FQNEAQ (reference sequence).

J is TRBJ2-1 and V is TRBV7-2, with 9 bases identical to TRBD2. This CDR3 comprises 17 residues. V lost 2 bases, J lost 0 bases, and 5 bases stayed unmatched. Germline CDR1 is SGHTA and CDR2 is FQGNSA. The CDR3 loop reads CASSLTAGLASYNEQFF. CDR3 coding DNA: TGTGCCAGCAGCTTAACCGCGGGACTAGCCTCCTACAATGAGCAGTTCTTC.

V and J are TRBV5-1 and TRBJ2-7, with 9 bases that match TRBD1. J gave up 0 bases and V 4 bases, and 8 bases lay outside the gene matches. Per the germline V gene, CDR1 is SGHRS and CDR2 is YFSETQ. There are 16 residues in the CDR3. The CDR3 here is CASSTQGTGNSYEQYF. Here the CDR3 DNA reads TGCGCCAGCAGCACCCAGGGGACAGGGAACTCCTACGAGCAGTACTTC.

In this sample, this clonotype turned up a few times. The chain carries TRBV4-2 and TRBJ2-5; 15 bases are shared with TRBD2. Germline loops: CDR1 LGHNA, CDR2 YNFKEQ. J lost 2 bases, V lost 1 base, and 2 bases had no gene match. This CDR3 has 17 amino acids. CDR3 nucleotides: TGTGCCAGCAGCCAAGGGACTAGCGGGGGGGGACAAGAGACCCAGTACTTC. This encodes CASSQGTSGGGQETQYF.

This clonotype was counted only a few times. The chain employs TRBV6-6 and TRBJ2-1, with 10 bases aligning to TRBD2. The CDR3 covers 14 residues. CDR1 MNHNY and CDR2 SVGAGI come from the germline V gene (reference sequence). With 4 bases clipped from V and 10 bases from J, the junction kept 7 bases outside the gene matches. For the CDR3, the DNA is TGTGCCAGCAGTTGGACTAGCGGCGAGCGGGAGCAGTTCTTC. This translates into CASSWTSGEREQFF.